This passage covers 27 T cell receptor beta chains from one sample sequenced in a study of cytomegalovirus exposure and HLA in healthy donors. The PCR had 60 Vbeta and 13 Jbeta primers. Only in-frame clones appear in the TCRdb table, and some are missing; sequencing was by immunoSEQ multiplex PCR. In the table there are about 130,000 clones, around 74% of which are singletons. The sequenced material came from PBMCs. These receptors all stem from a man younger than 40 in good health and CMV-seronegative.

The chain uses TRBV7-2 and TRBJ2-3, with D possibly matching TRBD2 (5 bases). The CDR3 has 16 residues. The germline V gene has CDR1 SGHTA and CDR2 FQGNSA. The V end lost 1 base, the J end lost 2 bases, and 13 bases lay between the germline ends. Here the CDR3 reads CASSLGQAALTDTQYF. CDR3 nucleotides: TGTGCCAGCAGCTTAGGCCAAGCGGCCCTCACAGATACGCAGTATTTT.

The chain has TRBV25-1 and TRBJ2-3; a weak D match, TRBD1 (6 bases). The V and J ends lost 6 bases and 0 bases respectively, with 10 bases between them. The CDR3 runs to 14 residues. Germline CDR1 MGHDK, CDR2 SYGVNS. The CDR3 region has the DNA TGTGCCAGCAGGGGGGCCCCTAGCACAGATACGCAGTATTTT. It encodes CASRGAPSTDTQYF.

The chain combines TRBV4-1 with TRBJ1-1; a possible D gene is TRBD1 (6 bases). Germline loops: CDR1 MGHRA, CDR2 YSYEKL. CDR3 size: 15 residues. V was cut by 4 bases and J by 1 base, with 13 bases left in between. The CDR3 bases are TGCGCCAGCAGCCCACTCGGACAGTGGAACACTGAAGCTTTCTTT. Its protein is CASSPLGQWNTEAFF.

The CDR3 DNA reads as TGTGCCAGCAGCCCACGGACTAGCGGGTACACCGGGGAGCTGTTTTTT. Translation gives CASSPRTSGYTGELFF. The chain couples TRBV7-3 to TRBJ2-2; 11 bases map to TRBD2. Germline values: CDR1 SGHTA, CDR2 FQGTGA. V dropped 5 bases and J dropped 3; count of bases not matched to a gene: 5. CDR3 length: 16 amino acids.

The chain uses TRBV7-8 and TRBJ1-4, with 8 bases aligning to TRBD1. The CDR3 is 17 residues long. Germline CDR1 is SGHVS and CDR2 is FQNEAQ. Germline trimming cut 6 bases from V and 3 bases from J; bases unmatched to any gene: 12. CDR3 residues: CASSYYNRGVSNEKLFF. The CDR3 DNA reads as TGTGCCAGCAGTTACTACAACAGGGGGGTATCTAATGAAAAACTGTTTTTT.

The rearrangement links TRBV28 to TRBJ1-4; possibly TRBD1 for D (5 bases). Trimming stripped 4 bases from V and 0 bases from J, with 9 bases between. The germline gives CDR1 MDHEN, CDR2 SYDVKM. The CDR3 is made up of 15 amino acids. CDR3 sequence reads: CASSSGGATNEKLFF. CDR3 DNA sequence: TGTGCCAGCAGTTCGGGGGGTGCAACTAATGAAAAACTGTTTTTT.

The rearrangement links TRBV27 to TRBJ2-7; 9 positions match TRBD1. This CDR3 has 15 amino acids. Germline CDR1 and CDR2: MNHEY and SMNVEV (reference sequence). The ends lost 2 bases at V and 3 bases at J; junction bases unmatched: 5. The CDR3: CASSLKGQGFYEQYF. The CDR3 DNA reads TGTGCCAGCAGTTTAAAGGGACAGGGATTCTACGAGCAGTACTTC.

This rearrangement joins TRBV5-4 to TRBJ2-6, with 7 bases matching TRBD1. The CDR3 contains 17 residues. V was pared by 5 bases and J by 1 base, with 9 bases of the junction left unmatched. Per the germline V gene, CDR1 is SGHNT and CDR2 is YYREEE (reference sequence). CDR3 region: CASRSGTVVSGANVLTF. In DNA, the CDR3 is TGTGCCAGCAGATCCGGGACAGTTGTGTCTGGGGCCAACGTCCTGACTTTC. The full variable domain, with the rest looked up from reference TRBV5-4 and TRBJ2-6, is ETGVTQSPTHLIKTRGQQVTLRCSSQSGHNTVSWYQQALGQGPQFIFQYYREEENGRGNFPPRFSGLQFPNYSSELNVNALELDDSALYLCASRSGTVVSGANVLTFGAGSRLTVL.

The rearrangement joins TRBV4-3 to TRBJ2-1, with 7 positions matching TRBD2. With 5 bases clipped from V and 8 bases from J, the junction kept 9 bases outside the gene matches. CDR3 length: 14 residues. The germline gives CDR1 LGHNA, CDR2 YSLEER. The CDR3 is CASSMSGAGDEQFF. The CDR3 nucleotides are TGCGCCAGCAGCATGAGCGGGGCGGGGGATGAGCAGTTCTTC.

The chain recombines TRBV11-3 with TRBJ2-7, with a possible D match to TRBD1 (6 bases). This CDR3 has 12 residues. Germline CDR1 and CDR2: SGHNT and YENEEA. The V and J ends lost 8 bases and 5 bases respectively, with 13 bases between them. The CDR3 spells CASRDNTNEQYF. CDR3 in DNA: TGTGCCAGCCGGGACAACACCAACGAGCAGTACTTC. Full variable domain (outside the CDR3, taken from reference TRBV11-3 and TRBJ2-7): EAGVVQSPRYKIIEKKQPVAFWCNPISGHNTLYWYLQNLGQGPELLIRYENEEAVDDSQLPKDRFSAERLKGVDSTLKIQPAELGDSAVYLCASRDNTNEQYFGPGTRLTVT.

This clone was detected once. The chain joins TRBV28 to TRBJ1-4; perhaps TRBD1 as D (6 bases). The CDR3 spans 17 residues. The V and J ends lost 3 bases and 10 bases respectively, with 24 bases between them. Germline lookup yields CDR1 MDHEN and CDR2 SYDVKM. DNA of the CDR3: TGTGCCAGCAGTTTGGGACATGGTCGGACACCAAAGGGAAAACTGTTTTTT. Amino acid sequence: CASSLGHGRTPKGKLFF.

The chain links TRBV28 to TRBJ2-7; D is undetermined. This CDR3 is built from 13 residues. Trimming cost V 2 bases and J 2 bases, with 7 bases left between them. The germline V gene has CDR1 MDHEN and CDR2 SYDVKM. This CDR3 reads CASSLTVPYEQYF. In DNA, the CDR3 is TGTGCCAGCAGTTTAACTGTACCCTACGAGCAGTACTTC.

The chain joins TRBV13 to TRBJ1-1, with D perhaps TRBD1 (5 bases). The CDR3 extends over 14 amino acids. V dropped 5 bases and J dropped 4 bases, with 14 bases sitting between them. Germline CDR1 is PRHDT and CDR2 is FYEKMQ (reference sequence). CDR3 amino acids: CASSPAGGGTEAFF. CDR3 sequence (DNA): TGTGCCAGCAGCCCCGCCGGGGGAGGCACTGAAGCTTTCTTT. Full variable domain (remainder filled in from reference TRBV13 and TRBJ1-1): AAGVIQSPRHLIKEKRETATLKCYPIPRHDTVYWYQQGPGQDPQFLISFYEKMQSDKGSIPDRFSAQQFSDYHSELNMSSLELGDSALYFCASSPAGGGTEAFFGQGTRLTVV.

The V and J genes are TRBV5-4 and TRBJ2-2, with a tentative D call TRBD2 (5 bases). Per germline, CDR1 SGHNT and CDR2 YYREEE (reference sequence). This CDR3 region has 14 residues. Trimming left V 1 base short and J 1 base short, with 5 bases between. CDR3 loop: CASSLRGNTGELFF. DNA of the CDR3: TGTGCCAGCAGCTTGCGGGGGAACACCGGGGAGCTGTTTTTT.

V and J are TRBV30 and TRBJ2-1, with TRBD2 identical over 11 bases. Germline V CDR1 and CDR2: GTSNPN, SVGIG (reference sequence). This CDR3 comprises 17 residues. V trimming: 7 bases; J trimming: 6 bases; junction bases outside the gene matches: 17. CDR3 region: CASGFDSGRAAGNEQFF. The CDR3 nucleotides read TGTGCCTCCGGCTTCGATAGCGGGAGGGCCGCTGGCAATGAGCAGTTCTTC.

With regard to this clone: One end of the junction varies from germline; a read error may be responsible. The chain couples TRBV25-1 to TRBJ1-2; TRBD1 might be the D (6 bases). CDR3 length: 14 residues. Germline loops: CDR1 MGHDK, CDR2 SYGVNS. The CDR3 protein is CASTESDSDSGYTF. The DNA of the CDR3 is TGTGCCAGCACTGAATCGGACAGCGACAGTGGCTACACCTTC.

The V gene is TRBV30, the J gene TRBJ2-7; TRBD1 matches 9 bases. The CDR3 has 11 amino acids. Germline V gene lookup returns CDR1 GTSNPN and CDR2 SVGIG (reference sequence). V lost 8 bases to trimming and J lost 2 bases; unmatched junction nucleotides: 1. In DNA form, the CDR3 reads TGTGCCGGGACAGGGACCTACGAGCAGTACTTC. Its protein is CAGTGTYEQYF. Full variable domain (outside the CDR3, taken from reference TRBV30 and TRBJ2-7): SQTIHQWPATLVQPVGSPLSLECTVEGTSNPNLYWYRQAAGRGLQLLFYSVGIGQISSEVPQNLSASRPQDRQFILSSKKLLLSDSGFYLCAGTGTYEQYFGPGTRLTVT.

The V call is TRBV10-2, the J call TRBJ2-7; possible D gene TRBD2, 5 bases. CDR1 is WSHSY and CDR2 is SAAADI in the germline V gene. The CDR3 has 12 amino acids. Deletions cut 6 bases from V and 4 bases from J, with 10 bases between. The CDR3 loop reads CASRETRYEQYF. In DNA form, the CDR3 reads TGCGCCAGCAGGGAAACTAGATACGAGCAGTACTTC.

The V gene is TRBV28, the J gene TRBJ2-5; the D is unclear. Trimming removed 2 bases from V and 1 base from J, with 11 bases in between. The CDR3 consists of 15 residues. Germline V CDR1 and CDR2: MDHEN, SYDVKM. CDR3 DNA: TGTGCCAGCAGTTTAGAATCGGCAGGCCAAGAGACCCAGTACTTC. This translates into CASSLESAGQETQYF.

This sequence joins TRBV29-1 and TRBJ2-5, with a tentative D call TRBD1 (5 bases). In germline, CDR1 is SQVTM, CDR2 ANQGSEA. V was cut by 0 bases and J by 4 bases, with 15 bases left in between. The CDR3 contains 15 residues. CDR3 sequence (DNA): TGCAGCGTTGAAGATCGTAAGGGGCAGTTAGAGACCCAGTACTTC. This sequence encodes CSVEDRKGQLETQYF.

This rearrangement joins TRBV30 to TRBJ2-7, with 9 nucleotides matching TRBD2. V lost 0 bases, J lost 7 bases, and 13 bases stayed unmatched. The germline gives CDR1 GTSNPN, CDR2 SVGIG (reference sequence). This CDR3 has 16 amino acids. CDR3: CAWSVIAAGGPGEQYF. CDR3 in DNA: TGTGCCTGGAGTGTCATTGCGGCGGGGGGGCCTGGGGAGCAGTACTTC.

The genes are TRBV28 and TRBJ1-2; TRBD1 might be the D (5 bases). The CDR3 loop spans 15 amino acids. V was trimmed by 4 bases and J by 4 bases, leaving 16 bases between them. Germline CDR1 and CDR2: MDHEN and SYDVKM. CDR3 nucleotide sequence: TGTGCCAGCAGTTCCCACCTACTCGGGGGCTATGGCTACACCTTC. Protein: CASSSHLLGGYGYTF.

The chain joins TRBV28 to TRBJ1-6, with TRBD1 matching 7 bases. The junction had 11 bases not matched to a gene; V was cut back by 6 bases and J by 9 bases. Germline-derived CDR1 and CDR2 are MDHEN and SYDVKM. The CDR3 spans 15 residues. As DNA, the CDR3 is TGTGCCAGCAGCCAAAGGGACAGATCCACTTCACCCCTCCACTTT. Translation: CASSQRDRSTSPLHF.

As DNA, the CDR3 is TGTGCCAGCAGTTTATCGCAAGCGGGTCACCTTTATGGCTACACCTTC. This codes for CASSLSQAGHLYGYTF. The gene calls are TRBV27 and TRBJ1-2; D is unclear. The CDR3 totals 16 residues. Germline V gives CDR1 MNHEY, CDR2 SMNVEV (reference sequence). Trimming removed 0 bases at V and 5 bases at J, with 16 bases between.

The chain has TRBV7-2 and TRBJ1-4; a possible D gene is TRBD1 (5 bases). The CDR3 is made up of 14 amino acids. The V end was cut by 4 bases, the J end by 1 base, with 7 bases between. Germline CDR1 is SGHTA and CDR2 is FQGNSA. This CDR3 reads CASSSQGTNEKLFF. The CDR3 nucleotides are TGTGCCAGCAGCTCCCAGGGAACTAATGAAAAACTGTTTTTT.

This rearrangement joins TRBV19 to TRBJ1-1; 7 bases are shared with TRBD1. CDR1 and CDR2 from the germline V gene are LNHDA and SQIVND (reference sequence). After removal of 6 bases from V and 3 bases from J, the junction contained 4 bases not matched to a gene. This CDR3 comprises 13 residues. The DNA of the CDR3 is TGTGCCAGTAGGACTAGGGGGCACACTGAAGCTTTCTTT. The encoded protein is CASRTRGHTEAFF.

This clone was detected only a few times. Here the CDR3 reads CASLQGAGNTGELFF. CDR3 DNA sequence: TGCGCCAGCCTGCAGGGGGCCGGGAACACCGGGGAGCTGTTTTTT. The chain joins TRBV5-1 to TRBJ2-2; TRBD1 aligns across 8 bases. Germline V gives CDR1 SGHRS, CDR2 YFSETQ. The CDR3 loop spans 15 amino acids. V was clipped by 7 bases and J by 1 base; unmatched bases: 6.